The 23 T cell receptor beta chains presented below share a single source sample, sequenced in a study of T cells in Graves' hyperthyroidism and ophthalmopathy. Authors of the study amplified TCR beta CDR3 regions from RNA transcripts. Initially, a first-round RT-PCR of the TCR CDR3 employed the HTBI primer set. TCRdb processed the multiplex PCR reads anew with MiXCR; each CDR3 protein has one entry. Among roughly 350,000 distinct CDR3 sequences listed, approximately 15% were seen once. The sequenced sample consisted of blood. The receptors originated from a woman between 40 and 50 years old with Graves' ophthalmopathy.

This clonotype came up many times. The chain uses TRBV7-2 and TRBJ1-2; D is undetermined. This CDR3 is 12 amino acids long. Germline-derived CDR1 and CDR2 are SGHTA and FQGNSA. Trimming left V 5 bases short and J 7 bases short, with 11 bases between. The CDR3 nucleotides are TGTGCCAGCAGCCCTAGGAAGAGTGGCTACACCTTC. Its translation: CASSPRKSGYTF.

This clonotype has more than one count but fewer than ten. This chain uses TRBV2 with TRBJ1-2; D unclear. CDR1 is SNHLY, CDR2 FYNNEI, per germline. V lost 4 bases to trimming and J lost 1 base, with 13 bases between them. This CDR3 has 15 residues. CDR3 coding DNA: TGTGCCAGCAGTGTCACACAGACGATTAACTATGGCTACACCTTC. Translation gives CASSVTQTINYGYTF.

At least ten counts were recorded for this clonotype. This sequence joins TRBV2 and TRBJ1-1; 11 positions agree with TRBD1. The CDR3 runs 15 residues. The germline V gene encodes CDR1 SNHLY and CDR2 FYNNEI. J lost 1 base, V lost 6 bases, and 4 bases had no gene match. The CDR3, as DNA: TGTGCCAGCAGGGGACAGGGGGAGAAGAACACTGAAGCTTTCTTT. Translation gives CASRGQGEKNTEAFF. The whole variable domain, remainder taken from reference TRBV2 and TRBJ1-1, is EPEVTQTPSHQVTQMGQEVILRCVPISNHLYFYWYRQILGQKVEFLVSFYNNEISEKSEIFDDQFSVERPDGSNFTLKIRSTKLEDSAMYFCASRGQGEKNTEAFFGQGTRLTVV.

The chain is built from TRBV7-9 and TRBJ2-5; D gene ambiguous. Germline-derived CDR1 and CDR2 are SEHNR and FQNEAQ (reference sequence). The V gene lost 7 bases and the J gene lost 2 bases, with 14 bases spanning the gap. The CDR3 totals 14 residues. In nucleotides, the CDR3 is TGTGCCAGCAACCCCGGGTCACCGCAAGAGACCCAGTACTTC. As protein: CASNPGSPQETQYF. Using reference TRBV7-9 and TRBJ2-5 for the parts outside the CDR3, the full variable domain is DTGVSQNPRHKITKRGQNVTFRCDPISEHNRLYWYRQTLGQGPEFLTYFQNEAQLEKSRLLSDRFSAERPKGSFSTLEIQRTEQGDSAMYLCASNPGSPQETQYFGPGTRLLVL.

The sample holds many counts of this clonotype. The CDR3 coding sequence is TGCAGCGTCGGGGGGACAGGGGAACGGAGCACAGATACGCAGTATTTT. It translates to CSVGGTGERSTDTQYF. The chain combines TRBV29-1 with TRBJ2-3, with 10 bases aligning to TRBD1. Germline trimming cut 6 bases from V and 0 bases from J; bases unmatched to any gene: 9. The CDR3 has 16 amino acids. Germline CDR1 and CDR2: SQVTM and ANQGSEA.

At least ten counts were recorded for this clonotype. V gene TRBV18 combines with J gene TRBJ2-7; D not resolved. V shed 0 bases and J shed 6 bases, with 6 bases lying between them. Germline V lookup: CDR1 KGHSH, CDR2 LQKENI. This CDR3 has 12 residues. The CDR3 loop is CASSPPQGEQYF. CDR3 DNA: TGTGCCAGCTCACCACCGCAAGGCGAGCAGTACTTC.

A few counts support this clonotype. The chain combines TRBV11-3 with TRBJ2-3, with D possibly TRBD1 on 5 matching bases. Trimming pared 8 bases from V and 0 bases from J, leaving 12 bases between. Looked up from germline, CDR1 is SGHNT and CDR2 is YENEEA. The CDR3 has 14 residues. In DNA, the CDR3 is TGTGCCAGCGCCCCGACAGAGAGCACAGATACGCAGTATTTT. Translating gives CASAPTESTDTQYF.

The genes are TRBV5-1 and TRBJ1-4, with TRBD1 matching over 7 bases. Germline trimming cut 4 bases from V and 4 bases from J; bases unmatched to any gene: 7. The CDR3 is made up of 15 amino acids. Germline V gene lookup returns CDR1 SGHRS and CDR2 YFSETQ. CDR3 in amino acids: CASSIDRAFNEKLFF. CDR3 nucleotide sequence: TGCGCCAGCAGCATCGACAGGGCCTTTAATGAAAAACTGTTTTTT.

DNA of the CDR3: TGCAGTGCTAGAGGCAAGGGCCCTTTGGATGGCTACACCTTC. The encoded protein is CSARGKGPLDGYTF. This rearrangement joins TRBV20-1 to TRBJ1-2, with unresolved D. The CDR3 extends over 14 amino acids. From germline, CDR1 is DFQATT and CDR2 SNEGSKA (reference sequence). V lost 1 base, J lost 6 bases, and 15 bases lay in between.

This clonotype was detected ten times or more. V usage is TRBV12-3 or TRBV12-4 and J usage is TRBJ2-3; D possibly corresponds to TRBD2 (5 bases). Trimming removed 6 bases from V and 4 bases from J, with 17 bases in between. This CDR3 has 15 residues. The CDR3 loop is CASSLTLPRADTQYF. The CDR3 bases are TGTGCCAGCAGCTTGACTCTCCCGCGGGCAGATACGCAGTATTTT.

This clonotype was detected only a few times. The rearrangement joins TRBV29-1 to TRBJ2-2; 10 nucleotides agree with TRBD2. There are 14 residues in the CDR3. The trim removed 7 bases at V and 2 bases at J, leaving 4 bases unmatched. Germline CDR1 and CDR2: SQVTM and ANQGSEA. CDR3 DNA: TGCAGCGCCGGACTAGCGGCTAACACCGGGGAGCTGTTTTTT. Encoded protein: CSAGLAANTGELFF.

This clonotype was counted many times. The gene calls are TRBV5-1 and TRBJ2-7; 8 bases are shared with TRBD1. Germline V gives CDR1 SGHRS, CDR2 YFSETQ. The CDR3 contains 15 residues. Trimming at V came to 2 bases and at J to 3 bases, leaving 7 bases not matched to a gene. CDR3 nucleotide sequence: TGCGCCAGCAGCTTATTGACAGGGGCCCACTACGAGCAGTACTTC. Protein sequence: CASSLLTGAHYEQYF.

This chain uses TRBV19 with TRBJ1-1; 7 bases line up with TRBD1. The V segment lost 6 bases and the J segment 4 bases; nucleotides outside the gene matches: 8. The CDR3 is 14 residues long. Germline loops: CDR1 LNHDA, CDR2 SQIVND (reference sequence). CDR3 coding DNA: TGTGCCAGTAGCACTACAGGGGTTGGCACTGAAGCTTTCTTT. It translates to CASSTTGVGTEAFF.

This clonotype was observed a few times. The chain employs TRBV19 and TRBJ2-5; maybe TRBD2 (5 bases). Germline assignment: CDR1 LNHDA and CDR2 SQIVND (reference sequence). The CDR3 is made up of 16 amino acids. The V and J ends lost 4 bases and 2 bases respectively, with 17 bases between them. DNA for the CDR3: TGTGCCAGTAGTAGGAGGCCCACTTCCCGACAAGAGACCCAGTACTTC. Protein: CASSRRPTSRQETQYF.

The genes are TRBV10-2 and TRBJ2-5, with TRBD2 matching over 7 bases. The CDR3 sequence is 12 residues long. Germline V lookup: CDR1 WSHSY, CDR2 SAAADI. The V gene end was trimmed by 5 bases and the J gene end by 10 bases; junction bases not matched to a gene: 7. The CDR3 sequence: CASSRELADQYF. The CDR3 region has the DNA TGCGCCAGCAGTCGGGAGCTAGCGGACCAGTACTTC.

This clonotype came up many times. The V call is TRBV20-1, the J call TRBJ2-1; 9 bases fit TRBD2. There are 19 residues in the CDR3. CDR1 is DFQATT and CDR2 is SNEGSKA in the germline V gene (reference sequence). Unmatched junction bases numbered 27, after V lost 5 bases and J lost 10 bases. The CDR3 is CSARPGVAGVRRSGGEQFF. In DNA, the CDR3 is TGCAGTGCTCGCCCTGGGGTAGCGGGAGTCAGGAGATCGGGGGGCGAGCAGTTCTTC.

CDR3: CASSLDLSVGGTQYF. The CDR3 DNA is TGTGCCAGCAGCTTAGATCTAAGTGTCGGCGGGACCCAGTACTTC. The chain has TRBV11-2 and TRBJ2-5; D not certain. Germline loops: CDR1 SGHAT, CDR2 FQNNGV. This CDR3 spans 15 amino acids. V dropped 0 bases and J dropped 7 bases, with 15 bases sitting between them.

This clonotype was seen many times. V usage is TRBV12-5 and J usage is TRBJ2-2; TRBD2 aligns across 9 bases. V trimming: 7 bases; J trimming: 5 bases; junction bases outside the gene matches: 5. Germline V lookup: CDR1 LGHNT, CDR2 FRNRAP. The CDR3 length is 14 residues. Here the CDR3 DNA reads TGTGCTAGTGCCCTGACTAGCGGAACCGGGGAGCTGTTTTTT. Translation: CASALTSGTGELFF.

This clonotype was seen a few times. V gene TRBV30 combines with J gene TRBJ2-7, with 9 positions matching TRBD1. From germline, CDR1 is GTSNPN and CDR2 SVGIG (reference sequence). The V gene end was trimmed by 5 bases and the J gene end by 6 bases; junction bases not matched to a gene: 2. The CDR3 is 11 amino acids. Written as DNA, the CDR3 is TGTGCCTGGGAACAGGGGGCCGAGCAGTACTTC. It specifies CAWEQGAEQYF.

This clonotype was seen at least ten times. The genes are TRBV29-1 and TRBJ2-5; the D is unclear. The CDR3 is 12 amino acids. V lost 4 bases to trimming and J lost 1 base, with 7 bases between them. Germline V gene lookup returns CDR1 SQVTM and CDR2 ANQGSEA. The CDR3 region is CSVVEVQETQYF. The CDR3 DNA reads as TGCAGCGTTGTAGAAGTCCAAGAGACCCAGTACTTC.

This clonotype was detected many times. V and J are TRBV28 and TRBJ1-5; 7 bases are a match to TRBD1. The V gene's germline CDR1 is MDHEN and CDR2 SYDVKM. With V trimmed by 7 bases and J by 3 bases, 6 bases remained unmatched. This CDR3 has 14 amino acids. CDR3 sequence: CASKTGQNNQPQHF. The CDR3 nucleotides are TGTGCCAGCAAAACGGGACAGAACAATCAGCCCCAGCATTTT.

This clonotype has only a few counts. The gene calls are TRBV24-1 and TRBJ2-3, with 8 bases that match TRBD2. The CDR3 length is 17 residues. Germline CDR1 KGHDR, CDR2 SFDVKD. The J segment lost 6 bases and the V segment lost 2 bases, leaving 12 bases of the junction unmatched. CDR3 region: CATSDWLAGSNSDTQYF. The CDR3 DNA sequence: TGTGCCACCAGTGATTGGCTAGCGGGTTCGAATTCGGATACGCAGTATTTT.

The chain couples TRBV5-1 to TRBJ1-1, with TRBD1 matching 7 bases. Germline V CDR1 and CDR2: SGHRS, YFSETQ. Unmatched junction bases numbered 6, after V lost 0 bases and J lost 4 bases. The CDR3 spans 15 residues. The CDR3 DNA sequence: TGCGCCAGCAGCTTGGAATACACAGGGGTCACTGAAGCTTTCTTT. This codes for CASSLEYTGVTEAFF.